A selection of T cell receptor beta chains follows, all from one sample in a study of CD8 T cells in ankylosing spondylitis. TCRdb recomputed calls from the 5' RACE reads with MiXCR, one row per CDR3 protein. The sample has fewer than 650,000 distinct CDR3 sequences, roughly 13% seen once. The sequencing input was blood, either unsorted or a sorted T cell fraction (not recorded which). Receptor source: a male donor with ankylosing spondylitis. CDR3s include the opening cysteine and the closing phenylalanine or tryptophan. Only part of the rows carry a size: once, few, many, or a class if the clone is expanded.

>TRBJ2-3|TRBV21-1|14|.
CASSSDRGKDTQYF
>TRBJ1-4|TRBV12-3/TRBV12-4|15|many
CASSLRAATNEKLFF
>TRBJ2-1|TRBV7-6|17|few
CASSPQTSGRGDNEQFF
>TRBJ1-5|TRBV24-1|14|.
CATSGRTGGGPQHF
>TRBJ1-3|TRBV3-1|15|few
CASRDRGSSGNTIYF
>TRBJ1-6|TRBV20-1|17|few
CSARDKPPRGGNSPLHF
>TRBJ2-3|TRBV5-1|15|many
CASSLGLAGGDTQYF
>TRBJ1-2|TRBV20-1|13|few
CSAIVREHYGYTF
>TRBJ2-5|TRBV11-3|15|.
CASSWAGDTQETQYF
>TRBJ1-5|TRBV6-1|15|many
CASSLSPGQGEPQHF
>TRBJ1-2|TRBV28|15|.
CASGSGTGGAGGYTF
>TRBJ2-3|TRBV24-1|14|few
CATSVGPSTDTQYF
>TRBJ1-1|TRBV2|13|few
CASSDLGATEAFF
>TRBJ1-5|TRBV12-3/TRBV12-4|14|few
CASSSAIGNQPQHF
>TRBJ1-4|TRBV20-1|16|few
CSAREQRGPTNEKLFF
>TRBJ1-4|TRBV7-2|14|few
CASSPRDSWKKLFF
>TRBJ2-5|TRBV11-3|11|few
CASMYQETQYF
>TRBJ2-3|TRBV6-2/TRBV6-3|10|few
CATLEDTQYF
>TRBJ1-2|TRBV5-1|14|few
CASSFGGQGSGYTF
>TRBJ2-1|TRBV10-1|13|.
CASRDSNYNEQFF
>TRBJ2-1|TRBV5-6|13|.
CATSTGAYNEQFF
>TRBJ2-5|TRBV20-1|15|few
CSARDPGGLQETQYF
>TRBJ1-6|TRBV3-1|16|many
CASSQGVSLYNSPLHF
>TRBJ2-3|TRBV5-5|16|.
CASSRIQGANTDTQYF
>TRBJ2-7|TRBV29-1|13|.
CSVSGTGAYEQYF
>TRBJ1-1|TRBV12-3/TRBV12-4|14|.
CASSMGQGATEAFF
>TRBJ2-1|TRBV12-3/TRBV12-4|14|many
CASSFQAGAYEQFF
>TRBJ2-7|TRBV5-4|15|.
CASSNWQGVKDEQYF
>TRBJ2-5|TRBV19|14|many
CASSRSGRVETQYF
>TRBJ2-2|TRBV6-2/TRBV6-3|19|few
CASSYSTGDQHLNTGELFF
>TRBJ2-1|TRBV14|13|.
CASSPWAYNEQFF
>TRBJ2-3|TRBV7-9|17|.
CASSLASSGGVTDTQYF
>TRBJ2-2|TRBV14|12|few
CASLGHTGELFF
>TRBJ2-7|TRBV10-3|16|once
CAISEYEAGLNYEQYF
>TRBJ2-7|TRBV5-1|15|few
CASSFGGGRAYEQYF
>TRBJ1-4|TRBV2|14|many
CASKVGEFGEKLFF
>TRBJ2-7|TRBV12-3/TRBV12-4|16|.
CASSSPHNRVPYEQYF
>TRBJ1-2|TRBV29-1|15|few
CSVEGTGTGNYGYTF
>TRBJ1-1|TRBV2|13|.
CASSEIRSTEAFF
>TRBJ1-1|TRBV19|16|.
CASTQPGSTANTEAFF
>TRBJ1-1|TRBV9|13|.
CASSSSPNTEAFF
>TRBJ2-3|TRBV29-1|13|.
CSGSGSRTDTQYF
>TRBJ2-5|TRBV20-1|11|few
CSAATGETQYF
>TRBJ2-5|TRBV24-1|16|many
CATSDFTGGNMETQYF
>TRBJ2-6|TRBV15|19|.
CATSRELGRWSSGANVLTF
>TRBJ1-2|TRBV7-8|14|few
CASSSLATNYGYTF
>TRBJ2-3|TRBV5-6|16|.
CASSLALQGGADTQYF
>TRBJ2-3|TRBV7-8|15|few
CASSLLSGEADTQYF
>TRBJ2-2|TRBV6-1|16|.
CASRALRAGVGGELFF
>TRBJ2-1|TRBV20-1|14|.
CSASSAWPWDEQFF
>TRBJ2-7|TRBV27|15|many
CASSPALAGGHEQYF